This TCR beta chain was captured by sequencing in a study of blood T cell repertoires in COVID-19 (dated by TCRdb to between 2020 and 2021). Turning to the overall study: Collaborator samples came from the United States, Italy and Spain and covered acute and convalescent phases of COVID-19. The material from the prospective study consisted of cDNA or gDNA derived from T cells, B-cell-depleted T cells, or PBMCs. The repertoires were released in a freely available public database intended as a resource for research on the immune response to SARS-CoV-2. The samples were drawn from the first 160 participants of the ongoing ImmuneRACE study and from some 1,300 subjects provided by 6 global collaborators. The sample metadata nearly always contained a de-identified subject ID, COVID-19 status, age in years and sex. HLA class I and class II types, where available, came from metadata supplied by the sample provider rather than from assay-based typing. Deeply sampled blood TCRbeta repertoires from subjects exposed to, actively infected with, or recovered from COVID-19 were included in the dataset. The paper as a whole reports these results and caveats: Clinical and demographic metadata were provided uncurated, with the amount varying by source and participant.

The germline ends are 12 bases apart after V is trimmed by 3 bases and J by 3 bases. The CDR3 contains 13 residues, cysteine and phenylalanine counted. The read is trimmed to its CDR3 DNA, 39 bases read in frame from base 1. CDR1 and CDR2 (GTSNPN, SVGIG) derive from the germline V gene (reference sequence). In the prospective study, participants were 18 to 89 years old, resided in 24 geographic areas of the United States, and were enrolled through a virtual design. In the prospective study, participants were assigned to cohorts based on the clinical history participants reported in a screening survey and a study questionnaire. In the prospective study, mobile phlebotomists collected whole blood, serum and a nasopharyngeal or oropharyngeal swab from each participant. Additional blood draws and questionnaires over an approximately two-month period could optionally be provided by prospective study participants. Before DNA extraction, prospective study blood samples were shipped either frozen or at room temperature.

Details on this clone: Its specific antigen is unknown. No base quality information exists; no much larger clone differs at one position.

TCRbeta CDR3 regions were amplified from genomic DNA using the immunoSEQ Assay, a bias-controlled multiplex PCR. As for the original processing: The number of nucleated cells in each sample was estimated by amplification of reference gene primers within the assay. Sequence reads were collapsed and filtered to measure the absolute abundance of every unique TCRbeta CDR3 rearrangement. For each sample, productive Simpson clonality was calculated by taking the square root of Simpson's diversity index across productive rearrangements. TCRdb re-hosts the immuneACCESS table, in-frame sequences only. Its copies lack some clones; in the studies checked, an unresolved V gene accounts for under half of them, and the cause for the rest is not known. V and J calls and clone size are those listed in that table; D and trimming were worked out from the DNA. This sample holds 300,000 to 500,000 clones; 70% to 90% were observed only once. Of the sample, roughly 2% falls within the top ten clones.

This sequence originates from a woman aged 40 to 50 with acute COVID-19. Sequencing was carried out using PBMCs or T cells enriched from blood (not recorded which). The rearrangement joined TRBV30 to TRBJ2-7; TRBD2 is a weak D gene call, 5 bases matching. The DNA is TGTGCCTGGAGGGCGGGTTGGGACTACGAGCAGTACTTC. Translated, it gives CAWRAGWDYEQYF.